This T cell receptor (beta chain) was recovered during a study of cytomegalovirus exposure and HLA in healthy donors. Study-wide background: As an earlier analysis found, about 200 million T cells yielded around 110 million unique TCR beta sequences.

Trimming took 4 bases from V and 6 from J, leaving 13 bases between them. Germline V gene lookup returns CDR1 SQVTM and CDR2 ANQGSEA. The CDR3 contains 13 residues. The PCR employed 60 Vbeta primers together with 13 Jbeta primers. Only in-frame clones appear in the TCRdb table, and some are missing; sequencing was by immunoSEQ multiplex PCR. The sample holds some 200,000 clones, roughly 80% seen once. The chain is built from TRBV29-1 and TRBJ2-1; the D gene is possibly TRBD2 (5 bases). This sequence was found in a woman younger than 30 in good health and CMV-seronegative. The sample was PBMCs. The CDR3 region has the DNA TGCAGCGTTGTCCCGGGAAGGTTCAATGAGCAGTTCTTC. This sequence encodes CSVVPGRFNEQFF.